The following is a TCR beta chain sequence with its context. The antigen remains undetermined. This entry is derived from a study of cytotoxic CD8 clonotypes in ibrutinib-treated CLL. Libraries were prepared by immunoSEQ multiplex PCR; TCRdb keeps only in-frame clonotypes and omits some of them. Among fewer than 400,000 clones listed, 67% were seen once. Trimming cost V 6 bases and J 4 bases; bases outside gene matches: 8. The CDR3 has 14 residues. Germline V lookup: CDR1 SNHLY, CDR2 FYNNEI. The study, taken as a whole, reports: Patients had baseline clonality above age-matched healthy donors, and this clonality moved with circulating CD8+ T-cell counts. Sampling times, which were not matched between the groups, differed between sustained-remission patients and progressing patients.

The gene calls are TRBV2 and TRBJ2-5; 7 bases map to TRBD2. The sequence derives from a human donor with chronic lymphocytic leukemia. The source material was PBMCs, sampled after 36 months of ibrutinib treatment. DNA of the CDR3: TGTGCCAGCAGCTTTGGACTAGGCGGAGAGACCCAGTACTTC. It yields the protein CASSFGLGGETQYF.